Listed below are T cell receptor beta chains from one sample, sequenced in a study of shared clonotypes between healthy human individuals. Profiling relied on immunoSEQ multiplex PCR, and the TCRdb table lists in-frame clones only, not all of them. The table has about 2.4 million clones, approximately 94% seen once. The sequenced sample was naive CD4+ T cells from PBMCs. The receptors originated from a man aged 18 to 35 in good health. Some clones in this sample may be carry-over from other donors' samples. CDR3s include the opening cysteine and the closing phenylalanine or tryptophan. A D gene is named only where the DNA matches it firmly. Size is stated for part of the rows, as once, few or many counts, or as a class when the clone is expanded.

D gene,clone size,J gene,V gene,CDR3 protein,CDR3 DNA
-,-,TRBJ2-7,TRBV11-3,CASSLAAGSYEQYF,TGTGCCAGCAGCTTAGCAGCGGGCTCCTACGAGCAGTACTTC
-,-,TRBJ1-1,TRBV6-6,CASNVALRGDTEAFF,TGTGCCAGCAACGTCGCGCTACGTGGGGACACTGAAGCTTTCTTT
-,-,TRBJ2-7,TRBV2,CASNRERGSYEQYF,TGTGCCAGCAATAGAGAGAGGGGGTCCTACGAGCAGTACTTC
TRBD2,-,TRBJ2-2,TRBV4-1,CASSQDFMGLAGVIGELFF,TGCGCCAGCAGCCAAGATTTTATGGGACTAGCGGGAGTTATCGGGGAGCTGTTTTTT
-,once,TRBJ1-3,TRBV18,CASSPRQTGSGNTIYF,TGTGCCAGCTCACCACGGCAGACAGGCTCTGGAAACACCATATATTTT
-,-,TRBJ1-1,TRBV7-3,CASSPGLQGEAFF,TGTGCCAGCAGCCCAGGACTACAGGGAGAAGCTTTCTTT
-,-,TRBJ2-7,TRBV7-9,CASSLEFLTGNEQYF,TGTGCCAGCAGCTTAGAGTTTCTAACGGGGAACGAGCAGTACTTC
TRBD2,-,TRBJ2-1,TRBV28,CASSSGGKSSYNEQFF,TGTGCCAGCAGTTCCGGGGGGAAGAGCTCCTACAATGAGCAGTTCTTC
-,-,TRBJ2-1,TRBV19,CASTTGVAGLNEQFF,TGTGCCAGTACCACGGGCGTGGCAGGCCTCAATGAGCAGTTCTTC
-,-,TRBJ2-2,TRBV20-1,CSALTGELFF,TGCAGTGCGCTAACCGGGGAGCTGTTTTTT
-,-,TRBJ1-1,TRBV6-5,CASRSLGSAFF,TGTGCCAGCAGAAGTTTGGGTTCGGCTTTCTTT